One sample yielded the 14 T cell receptor beta chains listed below, sequenced in a study of cytomegalovirus exposure and HLA in healthy donors. Primers included in the PCR were 60 Vbeta and 13 Jbeta primers. TCRdb's table, derived via immunoSEQ multiplex PCR, lists solely in-frame clones and lacks some. The sample lists some 160,000 clones, over 70% occurring once. Source material: PBMCs. The receptors stem from a woman aged 40 to 50 in good health and CMV-seropositive.

Relative to its sample, this clone is medium-sized. The chain joins TRBV9 to TRBJ2-3; 10 bases line up with TRBD2. J gave up 0 bases and V 3 bases, and 4 bases lay outside the gene matches. The germline CDR1 and CDR2 sequences are SGDLS and YYNGEE. The CDR3 totals 16 residues. The chain's CDR3 is CASSGTSGASTDTQYF. The CDR3 coding sequence is TGTGCCAGCAGCGGGACTAGCGGTGCTAGCACAGATACGCAGTATTTT.

The V gene is TRBV27, the J gene TRBJ2-7, with 8 bases matching TRBD1. Germline CDR1 reads MNHEY; CDR2 reads SMNVEV (reference sequence). Germline trimming cut 2 bases from V and 2 bases from J; bases unmatched to any gene: 8. This CDR3 contains 16 residues. The CDR3 protein is CASSLRQGQVAYEQYF. In DNA, the CDR3 is TGTGCCAGCAGTTTACGGCAGGGACAGGTAGCCTACGAGCAGTACTTC.

The gene calls are TRBV7-8 and TRBJ1-5, with a tentative D call TRBD1 (5 bases). Trimming took 5 bases from V and 2 from J, leaving 10 bases between them. The CDR3 runs to 14 residues. Germline CDR1 is SGHVS and CDR2 is FQNEAQ. CDR3 coding DNA: TGTGCCAGCAGCCCCAGGGATGGCAATCAGCCCCAGCATTTT. Encoded protein: CASSPRDGNQPQHF.

On this clone itself: This likely traces to a read error, being one base from a far larger clone. The chain recombines TRBV5-1 with TRBJ2-7, with a weak D call TRBD2 (5 bases). The V end was cut by 2 bases, the J end by 7 bases, with 13 bases between. The CDR3 runs 13 residues. CDR1 and CDR2 from the germline V gene are SGHRS and YFSETQ. The CDR3 DNA follows: TGCGCCAGCAGCTTCGGGGTCATGATAGAGCAGTACTTC. Its protein is CASSFGVMIEQYF. Using reference TRBV5-1 and TRBJ2-7 for the parts outside the CDR3, the full variable domain is KAGVTQTPRYLIKTRGQQVTLSCSPISGHRSVSWYQQTPGQGLQFLFEYFSETQRNKGNFPGRFSGRQFSNSRSEMNVSTLELGDSALYLCASSFGVMIEQYFGPGTRLTVT.

This clone was counted once. One end of the junction fails to match germline, which may point to a read error. In nucleotides, the CDR3 is TGTTCCAGCAGCTTAAGGTCGGAGGGAGGGCGCAATCAGCCCCAGCATTTT. Its translation is CSSSLRSEGGRNQPQHF. The gene calls are TRBV7-9 and TRBJ1-5; D is unclear. This CDR3 has 17 amino acids. Germline V CDR1 and CDR2: SEHNR, FQNEAQ (reference sequence).

The chain uses TRBV29-1 and TRBJ2-2; D may be TRBD1 (5 bases). Deletions cut 1 base from V and 0 bases from J, with 6 bases between. The germline gives CDR1 SQVTM, CDR2 ANQGSEA. The CDR3 consists of 14 residues. DNA of the CDR3: TGCAGCGTTGAAGGGGGCCCGAACACCGGGGAGCTGTTTTTT. Its protein is CSVEGGPNTGELFF.

CDR3 in amino acids: CAWSGDRLNEKLFF. The CDR3 coding sequence is TGTGCCTGGAGTGGTGACAGGTTGAATGAAAAACTGTTTTTT. The gene calls are TRBV30 and TRBJ1-4; D may be TRBD1 (6 bases). The CDR3 has 14 amino acids. The germline gives CDR1 GTSNPN, CDR2 SVGIG (reference sequence). The V end was cut by 1 base, the J end by 5 bases, with 11 bases between.

The rearrangement uses TRBV10-2 and TRBJ2-5; D remains unclear. Per germline, CDR1 WSHSY and CDR2 SAAADI. Trimming cost V 0 bases and J 12 bases, with 17 bases left between them. The CDR3 consists of 14 residues. The CDR3, as DNA: TGCGCCAGCAGTGAGTCAATATGGGCCTTCTCAAAGTACTTC. Translation gives CASSESIWAFSKYF.

The chain couples TRBV10-3 to TRBJ1-1; 7 bases are shared with TRBD1. Germline V gives CDR1 ENHRY, CDR2 SYGVKD. The CDR3 extends over 13 amino acids. After removal of 2 bases from V and 6 bases from J, the junction contained 3 bases not matched to a gene. This CDR3 reads CAISEDRVAEAFF. As DNA, the CDR3 is TGTGCCATCAGTGAGGACAGGGTGGCTGAAGCTTTCTTT.

The chain combines TRBV29-1 with TRBJ1-2; a possible D gene is TRBD1 (6 bases). V lost 6 bases and J 6 bases, leaving 20 bases between the germline ends. This CDR3 spans 14 amino acids. The germline CDR1 and CDR2 sequences are SQVTM and ANQGSEA. This CDR3 is CSVPTRGGLHGYTF. In DNA, the CDR3 is TGCAGCGTGCCAACTAGGGGGGGGCTTCATGGCTACACCTTC.

This chain connects TRBV7-9 to TRBJ1-2, with 7 bases identical to TRBD1. The J segment lost 8 bases and the V segment lost 4 bases, leaving 16 bases of the junction unmatched. This CDR3 comprises 16 residues. Per the germline V gene, CDR1 is SEHNR and CDR2 is FQNEAQ (reference sequence). CDR3 in amino acids: CASSSARKGGGEGYTF. The CDR3 coding sequence is TGTGCCAGCAGCTCTGCCCGAAAAGGGGGCGGGGAGGGCTACACCTTC.

The chain combines TRBV5-6 with TRBJ2-1; D remains unclear. This CDR3 has 13 amino acids. Trimming pared 4 bases from V and 9 bases from J, leaving 14 bases between. CDR1 SGHDT and CDR2 YYEEEE come from the germline V gene. CDR3 protein: CASSPHETSEQFF. The CDR3, as DNA: TGTGCCAGCAGCCCACACGAAACGTCTGAGCAGTTCTTC.

The chain uses TRBV30 and TRBJ1-3; D may be TRBD1 (5 bases). Germline-derived CDR1 and CDR2 are GTSNPN and SVGIG (reference sequence). CDR3 length: 14 residues. Trimming took 5 bases from V and 0 from J, leaving 11 bases between them. The CDR3 loop reads CAWGMGLSGNTIYF. DNA for the CDR3: TGTGCCTGGGGCATGGGACTCTCTGGAAACACCATATATTTT.

CDR3 DNA: TGTGCTAGTGGTTTTTCCTCCCTAGGGGGGGGTCATGAAAAACTGTTTTTT. This sequence encodes CASGFSSLGGGHEKLFF. V usage is TRBV12-5 and J usage is TRBJ1-4, with D possibly TRBD1 on 6 matching bases. Per the germline V gene, CDR1 is LGHNT and CDR2 is FRNRAP. With 3 bases removed from V and 6 bases from J, the gap between germline ends came to 20 bases. The CDR3 has 17 residues.